Presented here are 26 T cell receptor beta chains from one specimen sequenced in a study of beta chain features in type 1 diabetes. General study results and limits: Within each of all four CD4+ subsets, Type 1 diabetes patients had TCRB CDR3s that were moderately but significantly shorter.

Every isolated RNA sample was fully reverse transcribed, so sequencing captured expressed TCRB transcripts. Profiled with immunoSEQ multiplex PCR; TCRdb holds only in-frame clones, not every one. Altogether some 250,000 clones are present, 11% being singletons, with the ten largest covering roughly 0.017%. What these receptors recognize is not known. The sequenced material came from naive CD4+ T cells from blood. Source of these receptors: a man aged 25-45 years with type 1 diabetes.

This clone was recorded a few times. The V and J genes are TRBV15 and TRBJ1-6; no definite D call. The CDR3 covers 14 residues. CDR1 is LNHNV and CDR2 is YYDKDF in the germline V gene (reference sequence). The germline V and J ends were trimmed by 0 bases and 6 bases, with 6 bases remaining between them. CDR3 nucleotides: TGTGCCACCAGCAGAGATCGGTCTAATTCACCCCTCCACTTT. It translates to CATSRDRSNSPLHF.

This chain uses TRBV4-1 with TRBJ1-2; 11 bases line up with TRBD1. The trim removed 3 bases at V and 4 bases at J, leaving 7 bases unmatched. CDR3 length equals 16 residues. Germline CDR1 is MGHRA and CDR2 is YSYEKL. The CDR3 protein is CASSQPGTGGSYGYTF. The CDR3 nucleotides read TGCGCCAGCAGCCAGCCCGGGACAGGGGGGTCCTATGGCTACACCTTC.

This clone has a handful of counts. This sample includes further DNA sequences coding for the same CDR3. This rearrangement joins TRBV6-1 to TRBJ2-7, with D possibly matching TRBD1 (6 bases). The CDR3 extends over 12 amino acids. V lost 2 bases and J lost 4, with 6 bases in between. Germline values: CDR1 MNHNS, CDR2 SASEGT. CDR3: CASSEQGYEQYF. Written as DNA, the CDR3 is TGTGCCAGCAGTGAACAGGGGTACGAGCAGTACTTC.

The table lists this clone with a few counts. The chain carries TRBV5-1 and TRBJ1-1, with D unclear. V was pared by 1 base and J by 3 bases, with 10 bases between. Germline values: CDR1 SGHRS, CDR2 YFSETQ. The CDR3 contains 14 residues. The CDR3 loop is CASSLRGSYTEAFF. The DNA of the CDR3 is TGCGCCAGCAGCTTGCGGGGATCCTACACTGAAGCTTTCTTT.

The chain carries TRBV7-8 and TRBJ2-3, with D hard to call. The germline CDR1 and CDR2 sequences are SGHVS and FQNEAQ. The CDR3 covers 14 residues. Trimming cost V 3 bases and J 2 bases, with 9 bases left between them. CDR3 amino acids: CASSLNRNTDTQYF. Written as DNA, the CDR3 is TGTGCCAGCAGCTTGAACAGAAACACAGATACGCAGTATTTT.

The gene calls are TRBV2 and TRBJ1-1; D might be TRBD1 (5 bases). This CDR3 has 11 residues. The V end lost 3 bases, the J end lost 11 bases, and 10 bases lay between the germline ends. CDR1 is SNHLY, CDR2 FYNNEI, per germline. The CDR3 loop is CASSELGGAFF. CDR3 nucleotides: TGTGCCAGCAGTGAGTTGGGGGGGGCTTTCTTT.

This chain joins TRBV11-2 and TRBJ1-4; perhaps TRBD1 as D (5 bases). The CDR3 is 15 residues long. Germline V gene data show CDR1 as SGHAT and CDR2 as FQNNGV. V lost 5 bases to trimming and J lost 5 bases, with 15 bases between them. As DNA, the CDR3 is TGTGCCAGCAGCGTACGCAGGGCGGGGAATGAAAAACTGTTTTTT. It codes for CASSVRRAGNEKLFF. The entire variable domain, with the rest obtained from reference TRBV11-2 and TRBJ1-4, is as follows: EAGVAQSPRYKIIEKRQSVAFWCNPISGHATLYWYQQILGQGPKLLIQFQNNGVVDDSQLPKDRFSAERLKGVDSTLKIQPAKLEDSAVYLCASSVRRAGNEKLFFGSGTQLSVL.

This clone was recorded a few times. The rearrangement links TRBV28 to TRBJ2-4, with D possibly matching TRBD2 (6 bases). V lost 6 bases and J lost 0, with 18 bases in between. CDR1 is MDHEN and CDR2 is SYDVKM in the germline V gene. The CDR3 totals 17 residues. The CDR3 loop reads CASSKRRDSLAKNIQYF. The CDR3 nucleotides read TGTGCCAGCAGCAAGCGTCGGGACTCCTTAGCCAAAAACATTCAGTACTTC. The full variable domain, in which reference TRBV28 and TRBJ2-4 provide the parts outside the CDR3, is DVKVTQSSRYLVKRTGEKVFLECVQDMDHENMFWYRQDPGLGLRLIYFSYDVKMKEKGDIPEGYSVSREKKERFSLILESASTNQTSMYLCASSKRRDSLAKNIQYFGAGTRLSVL.

This clone showed up just a few times. This rearrangement joins TRBV29-1 to TRBJ2-2; no definite D call. Germline V CDR1 and CDR2: SQVTM, ANQGSEA. V was pared by 7 bases and J by 5 bases, with 11 bases between. This CDR3 has 12 amino acids. The CDR3 coding sequence is TGCAGCGCCCCCCTGAGAACCGGGGAGCTGTTTTTT. Protein product: CSAPLRTGELFF.

The chain joins TRBV4-2 to TRBJ2-1, with a weak D call TRBD2 (7 bases). V dropped 4 bases and J dropped 4 bases, with 20 bases sitting between them. The CDR3 spans 17 residues. Germline values: CDR1 LGHNA, CDR2 YNFKEQ. The CDR3: CASSRGPGGAPYNEQFF. CDR3 DNA sequence: TGTGCCAGCAGCCGTGGCCCTGGGGGGGCCCCTTACAATGAGCAGTTCTTC.

This clone has a handful of counts. V is TRBV5-4 and J is TRBJ1-4; D not resolved. The CDR3 loop spans 13 amino acids. CDR1 is SGHNT and CDR2 is YYREEE in the germline V gene (reference sequence). V lost 2 bases and J 7 bases, leaving 9 bases between the germline ends. The CDR3 coding sequence is TGTGCCAGCAGCTTATCCGGAGGTGAAAAACTGTTTTTT. Protein product: CASSLSGGEKLFF.

In this sample, this clone turned up a few times. CDR3 bases: TGTGCCAGCAGCGTAGAACAGGGTGGCACAGATACGCAGTATTTT. It yields the protein CASSVEQGGTDTQYF. This chain uses TRBV9 with TRBJ2-3; D possibly corresponds to TRBD1 (6 bases). V dropped 0 bases and J dropped 1 base, with 9 bases sitting between them. Germline-derived CDR1 and CDR2 are SGDLS and YYNGEE. This CDR3 region has 15 residues.

This chain links TRBV7-2 with TRBJ2-2; 10 bases fit TRBD1. V lost 5 bases and J lost 9; bases outside the gene matches: 12. Germline V CDR1 and CDR2: SGHTA, FQGNSA. This CDR3 is 16 amino acids long. The CDR3 sequence is CASSQDRGYGERELFF. CDR3 DNA: TGTGCCAGCAGCCAGGACAGGGGGTATGGGGAGAGGGAGCTGTTTTTT.

The CDR3 DNA is TGTGCCAGCGCAGGCCCCGGACAGGTGGGGGGTGAGCAGTACTTC. Translating it yields CASAGPGQVGGEQYF. The chain couples TRBV28 to TRBJ2-7; D might be TRBD1 (7 bases). The CDR3 consists of 15 residues. Trimming shortened V by 8 bases and J by 7 bases, and 24 bases separated the two germline ends. Per the germline V gene, CDR1 is MDHEN and CDR2 is SYDVKM.

This clone was seen a handful of times. V usage is TRBV19 and J usage is TRBJ1-6, with D possibly matching TRBD1 (5 bases). The CDR3 has 14 residues. V was shortened by 7 bases and J by 4 bases, with 11 bases between the two germline ends. The germline V gene encodes CDR1 LNHDA and CDR2 SQIVND (reference sequence). The CDR3 here is CASMPGQYNSPLHF. The CDR3 DNA reads as TGTGCCAGTATGCCAGGACAATATAATTCACCCCTCCACTTT. The whole variable domain, filled in from reference TRBV19 and TRBJ1-6, reads DGGITQSPKYLFRKEGQNVTLSCEQNLNHDAMYWYRQDPGQGLRLIYYSQIVNDFQKGDIAEGYSVSREKKESFPLTVTSAQKNPTAFYLCASMPGQYNSPLHFGNGTRLTVT.

The chain has TRBV7-8 and TRBJ2-5; D may be TRBD2 (6 bases). Trimming stripped 8 bases from V and 2 bases from J, with 12 bases between. This CDR3 comprises 13 residues. Germline lookup yields CDR1 SGHVS and CDR2 FQNEAQ. In nucleotides, the CDR3 is TGTGCCAGCTGGGCCGGGGGTCAAGAGACCCAGTACTTC. Translation: CASWAGGQETQYF.

This clone was seen more than once but under ten times. The V and J genes are TRBV23-1 and TRBJ1-1, with TRBD1 as a possible D gene (6 bases). TRBV23-1 has ORF status, its function being uncertain. The CDR3 is made up of 20 amino acids. The V end lost 2 bases, the J end lost 3 bases, and 28 bases lay between the germline ends. The CDR3 sequence is CASSQTGRVDGTLTHTEAFF. The CDR3 nucleotides are TGCGCCAGCAGTCAAACGGGGCGGGTAGACGGGACACTAACCCACACTGAAGCTTTCTTT.

The chain recombines TRBV6-4 with TRBJ2-2; D is undetermined. V lost 2 bases to trimming and J lost 5 bases, with 9 bases between them. The germline gives CDR1 MRHNA, CDR2 SNTAGT. The CDR3 sequence is 14 residues long. The CDR3 DNA sequence: TGTGCCAGCAGTGACCAGTCGGGTACCGGGGAGCTGTTTTTT. It translates to CASSDQSGTGELFF.

The rearrangement links TRBV29-1 to TRBJ1-1, with a tentative D call TRBD1 (5 bases). Germline CDR1 and CDR2: SQVTM and ANQGSEA. This CDR3 contains 12 residues. V gave up 4 bases and J gave up 5 bases, with 11 bases separating them. CDR3 sequence reads: CSVAGGGTEAFF. As DNA, the CDR3 is TGCAGCGTTGCCGGGGGGGGTACTGAAGCTTTCTTT.

This rearrangement joins TRBV9 to TRBJ2-5; TRBD2 is a possible D gene (6 bases). Per germline, CDR1 SGDLS and CDR2 YYNGEE. The CDR3 sequence is 14 residues long. Trimming took 3 bases from V and 1 from J, leaving 10 bases between them. The CDR3 nucleotides are TGTGCCAGCAGCGCCTGGGACTCCCAAGAGACCCAGTACTTC. Protein sequence: CASSAWDSQETQYF. Full variable domain (rest looked up from reference TRBV9 and TRBJ2-5): DSGVTQTPKHLITATGQRVTLRCSPRSGDLSVYWYQQSLDQGLQFLIQYYNGEERAKGNILERFSAQQFPDLHSELNLSSLELGDSALYFCASSAWDSQETQYFGPGTRLLVL.

There are a few counts of this clone. The genes are TRBV9 and TRBJ1-2; 11 bases align to TRBD1. V dropped 4 bases and J dropped 6; count of bases not matched to a gene: 8. CDR1 SGDLS and CDR2 YYNGEE come from the germline V gene. The CDR3 is 15 amino acids. The CDR3 reads CASSSQGQGVDGYTF. CDR3 nucleotide sequence: TGTGCCAGCAGCTCCCAGGGACAGGGGGTTGATGGCTACACCTTC.

The V call is TRBV6-4, the J call TRBJ2-5; TRBD2 agrees at 10 bases. Germline values: CDR1 MRHNA, CDR2 SNTAGT. Unmatched junction bases numbered 5, after V lost 6 bases and J lost 1 base. The CDR3 runs 15 residues. CDR3: CASSRSGGAQETQYF. The CDR3 DNA reads TGTGCCAGCAGCCGGAGCGGGGGGGCCCAAGAGACCCAGTACTTC.

This clone has only a few counts. The genes are TRBV4-3 and TRBJ2-5; 9 bases agree with TRBD2. The V gene's germline CDR1 is LGHNA and CDR2 YSLEER. This CDR3 has 14 amino acids. Trimming at V came to 1 base and at J to 6 bases, leaving 3 bases not matched to a gene. The CDR3 protein is CASSQGLAGKTQYF. The CDR3 coding sequence is TGCGCCAGCAGCCAAGGGCTAGCGGGGAAGACCCAGTACTTC.

This chain joins TRBV5-4 and TRBJ1-2; 8 bases fit TRBD1. CDR1 and CDR2 from the germline V gene are SGHNT and YYREEE (reference sequence). V trimming: 2 bases; J trimming: 3 bases; junction bases outside the gene matches: 6. CDR3 size: 15 residues. The DNA for the CDR3 is TGTGCCAGCAGCTTTAAGGACAGGGCGGACTATGGCTACACCTTC. It translates to CASSFKDRADYGYTF.

The sample holds a few counts of this clone. The V call is TRBV7-9, the J call TRBJ2-2; the match to TRBD2 covers 9 bases. The CDR3 is 17 amino acids. V dropped 5 bases and J dropped 3; count of bases not matched to a gene: 10. Germline values: CDR1 SEHNR, CDR2 FQNEAQ (reference sequence). This CDR3 reads CASSRGASGADTGELFF. As DNA, the CDR3 is TGTGCCAGCAGCCGAGGGGCTAGCGGGGCCGACACCGGGGAGCTGTTTTTT.

This chain joins TRBV7-3 and TRBJ1-3; D is undetermined. Germline V lookup: CDR1 SGHTA, CDR2 FQGTGA. The CDR3 has 15 amino acids. The V and J ends lost 0 bases and 2 bases respectively, with 8 bases between them. The CDR3 is CASSLTGQAGNTIYF. CDR3 sequence (DNA): TGTGCCAGCAGCTTAACGGGTCAGGCTGGAAACACCATATATTTT. Full variable domain (rest looked up from reference TRBV7-3 and TRBJ1-3): GAGVSQTPSNKVTEKGKYVELRCDPISGHTALYWYRQSLGQGPEFLIYFQGTGAADDSGLPNDRFFAVRPEGSVSTLKIQRTERGDSAVYLCASSLTGQAGNTIYFGEGSWLTVV.